This TCR beta chain was sequenced for a study of CD8+ T cells in alopecia areata. Punch biopsies of lesional scalp, plus peripheral blood, were taken from alopecia areata patients. Findings and caveats of the study: Patients showed less clear TCR sequence sharing than mice, possibly partly because of HLA diversity. Normal scalp had lower clonality than lesional scalp, with alopecia totalis/universalis lesions showing this most strongly. Sequencing of scalp samples also captures resident alphabeta T cells of normal skin.

Germline CDR1 and CDR2: SEHNR and FQNEAQ (reference sequence). The CDR3 is 15 amino acids. With 2 bases clipped from V and 4 bases from J, the junction kept 7 bases outside the gene matches. Of note for this clone: Its matching antigen is unknown.

RNA extraction and reverse transcription yielded cDNA as sequencing template. Repertoires were generated with immunoSEQ multiplex PCR, while TCRdb's copy carries only in-frame clones and drops some. The sample comprises 140,000 to 150,000 clones, roughly 50% of which are singletons, and around 6.6% rests with the top ten. The TCR originated in a human donor with alopecia areata. The source material was CD4+ T cells sorted from blood, sampled at week 0. The rearrangement links TRBV7-9 to TRBJ1-1, with 7 bases fitting TRBD1. Here the CDR3 reads CASSLSRGRGTEAFF. CDR3 nucleotide sequence: TGTGCCAGCAGCTTATCAAGGGGGCGGGGCACTGAAGCTTTCTTT. The variable domain in full, completed from reference TRBV7-9 and TRBJ1-1, reads DTGVSQNPRHKITKRGQNVTFRCDPISEHNRLYWYRQTLGQGPEFLTYFQNEAQLEKSRLLSDRFSAERPKGSFSTLEIQRTEQGDSAMYLCASSLSRGRGTEAFFGQGTRLTVV.